A selection of T cell receptor beta chains follows, all from one sample in a study of shared clonotypes between healthy human individuals. The assay was immunoSEQ multiplex PCR, and TCRdb's table has in-frame clones only and misses some. The table has approximately 1.1 million clones, about 84% seen once. Sequencing was carried out using memory CD4+ T cells from PBMCs. These receptors all stem from a man between 18 and 35 years old in good health. Some clones in this sample may be carry-over from other donors' samples. The CDR3 runs from the conserved cysteine through the conserved F or W. D genes are given only for firm matches. Not every row has a clone size; where given, it reads once, few, many or a size class.

length	V	D	size	J	CDR3	DNA
15	TRBV29-1	.	.	TRBJ1-3	CSAEGLRGSGNTIYF	TGCAGCGCCGAGGGTCTTAGAGGATCTGGAAACACCATATATTTT
16	TRBV28	TRBD2	.	TRBJ2-7	CASSLGTSGSMYEQYF	TGTGCCAGCAGTCTTGGGACTAGCGGGAGTATGTACGAGCAGTACTTC
12	TRBV6-1	.	.	TRBJ2-1	CASSEYFREQFF	TGTGCCAGCAGTGAATATTTTAGAGAGCAGTTCTTC
17	TRBV5-4	.	.	TRBJ1-6	CASSLAEKGPDNSPLHF	TGTGCCAGCAGCTTGGCCGAAAAGGGGCCTGATAATTCACCCCTCCACTTT
14	TRBV7-8	.	.	TRBJ2-2	CASSNTTNTGELFF	TGTGCCAGCTCAAATACCACGAACACCGGGGAGCTGTTTTTT
14	TRBV7-2	TRBD2	.	TRBJ2-7	CASTRGGSGNEQYF	TGTGCCAGCACCCGTGGCGGGAGCGGCAACGAGCAGTACTTC
13	TRBV6-1	.	.	TRBJ2-3	CASSEGAADTQYF	TGTGCCAGCAGTGAAGGAGCTGCGGATACGCAGTATTTT
15	TRBV2	.	.	TRBJ2-3	CASSEEGTSTDTQYF	TGTGCCAGCAGTGAAGAGGGGACTAGCACAGATACGCAGTATTTT
15	TRBV5-8	.	.	TRBJ1-5	CASSLLPGEDQPQHF	TGTGCCAGCAGCTTGTTGCCGGGGGAGGATCAGCCCCAGCATTTT
14	TRBV28	.	.	TRBJ2-7	CASSSPGSRGEQYF	TGTGCCAGCAGTTCGCCTGGTAGTCGGGGCGAGCAGTACTTC
12	TRBV2	TRBD2	.	TRBJ2-1	CASSDGRGEQFF	TGTGCCAGCAGTGACGGGAGGGGTGAGCAGTTCTTC
14	TRBV28	.	.	TRBJ1-2	CASSEPGLGYGYTF	TGTGCCAGCAGTGAACCGGGACTGGGCTATGGCTACACCTTC
15	TRBV4-1	.	.	TRBJ2-7	CASSQEGALVYEQYF	TGCGCCAGCAGCCAAGAAGGGGCACTAGTATACGAGCAGTACTTC
16	TRBV5-8	TRBD1	.	TRBJ2-1	CASSLGIETGGNEQFF	TGTGCCAGCAGCTTGGGTATTGAGACAGGGGGCAATGAGCAGTTCTTC
17	TRBV5-1	TRBD2	.	TRBJ2-3	CASSLELAGASTDTQYF	TGCGCCAGCAGCTTGGAACTAGCGGGAGCTAGCACAGATACGCAGTATTTT
14	TRBV4-1	.	.	TRBJ1-5	CASSQDAGFQPQHF	TGCGCCAGCAGCCAAGATGCGGGGTTTCAGCCCCAGCATTTT
17	TRBV1	.	few	TRBJ2-1	CTSSQDLPGRSYNEQFF	TGCACCAGCAGCCAAGATCTACCGGGGAGGTCCTACAATGAGCAGTTCTTC
14	TRBV28	.	.	TRBJ2-5	CASSPGGSQETQYF	TGTGCCAGCAGTCCGGGCGGCAGCCAAGAGACCCAGTACTTC
15	TRBV28	.	.	TRBJ2-3	CASSSPGGGTDTQYF	TGTGCCAGCAGTTCCCCCGGGGGAGGCACAGATACGCAGTATTTT
15	TRBV5-5	.	.	TRBJ1-2	CASSLWEMGNYGYTF	TGTGCCAGCAGCTTATGGGAAATGGGGAACTATGGCTACACCTTC
15	TRBV2	TRBD2	.	TRBJ2-4	CASSRGRDSLNIQYF	TGTGCCAGCAGTCGGGGGAGGGACTCGCTAAACATTCAGTACTTC
11	TRBV6-5	.	.	TRBJ2-7	CASTGASEQYF	TGTGCCAGCACCGGCGCGAGTGAGCAGTACTTC
19	TRBV7-6	.	.	TRBJ2-6	CASSLSNRALSSGANVLTF	TGTGCCAGCAGCTTGTCGAACAGGGCACTTTCGTCTGGGGCCAACGTCCTGACTTTC
14	TRBV5-6	.	.	TRBJ2-7	CASSRRGQSYEQYF	TGTGCCAGCAGCCGCCGCGGACAGTCCTACGAGCAGTACTTC
16	TRBV4-2	.	.	TRBJ2-7	CASSLLANVFNYEQYF	TGTGCCAGCAGCCTCCTAGCCAACGTCTTCAACTACGAGCAGTACTTC
16	TRBV6-1	.	once	TRBJ2-1	CASSELRGSDSNEQFF	TGTGCCAGCAGTGAACTCCGCGGATCGGATTCGAATGAGCAGTTCTTC
13	TRBV30	TRBD1	.	TRBJ1-2	CAWTLTGGAGYTF	TGTGCCTGGACTCTTACAGGGGGCGCTGGCTACACCTTC
13	TRBV2	TRBD1	.	TRBJ1-4	CASRQGAGEKLFF	TGTGCCAGCAGGCAGGGGGCCGGTGAAAAACTGTTTTTT
15	TRBV29-1	.	.	TRBJ2-1	CSVATRLAYDNEQFF	TGCAGCGTTGCTACGAGGCTAGCTTACGACAATGAGCAGTTCTTC
14	TRBV6-1	TRBD1	.	TRBJ2-7	CASRRLGTVYEQYF	TGTGCCAGCAGGAGACTGGGGACAGTCTACGAGCAGTACTTC
15	TRBV28	.	once	TRBJ1-1	CASSQTRFVGVWAFF	TGTGCCAGCAGTCAAACCCGATTCGTCGGGGTATGGGCTTTCTTT
15	TRBV29-1	.	.	TRBJ2-3	CSVVLTGHGGDTQYF	TGCAGCGTTGTCCTTACCGGCCATGGGGGAGATACGCAGTATTTT
14	TRBV14	.	.	TRBJ2-7	CASSPQTNSYEQYF	TGTGCCAGCAGCCCTCAGACAAACTCCTACGAGCAGTACTTC
14	TRBV10-3	TRBD1	.	TRBJ1-2	CAIGNRDREGGYTF	TGTGCCATCGGCAACCGGGACAGGGAAGGGGGCTACACCTTC
12	TRBV2	.	few	TRBJ2-7	CASSGSGWEQYF	TGTGCCAGCAGTGGGTCCGGCTGGGAGCAGTACTTC
16	TRBV14	.	.	TRBJ2-7	CASSPPRTEVHYEQYF	TGTGCCAGCAGCCCCCCGAGGACCGAGGTCCACTACGAGCAGTACTTC
14	TRBV5-4	.	.	TRBJ2-5	CASSLARAEETQYF	TGTGCCAGCAGCTTGGCCAGGGCTGAGGAGACCCAGTACTTC
14	TRBV28	.	.	TRBJ2-5	CASSPGVRQETQYF	TGTGCCAGCAGTCCAGGGGTTAGACAAGAGACCCAGTACTTC
14	TRBV6-1	TRBD1	few	TRBJ2-5	CASISGTAVETQYF	TGTGCCAGCATTTCTGGGACAGCAGTGGAGACCCAGTACTTC
16	TRBV28	TRBD1	few	TRBJ1-4	CASRPTGGATNEKLFF	TGTGCCAGCAGACCAACAGGGGGCGCAACTAATGAAAAACTGTTTTTT
17	TRBV5-1	.	.	TRBJ2-6	CASSLVPGDSGANVLTF	TGCGCCAGCAGCTTGGTCCCTGGAGACTCTGGGGCCAACGTCCTGACTTTC
15	TRBV21-1	.	once	TRBJ2-3	CASSKACWATDTQYF	TGTGCCAGCAGCAAAGCCTGCTGGGCCACAGATACGCAGTATTTT
15	TRBV7-9	.	.	TRBJ1-1	CASSLDFLRNTEAFF	TGTGCCAGCAGCTTAGATTTCTTGCGGAACACTGAAGCTTTCTTT
14	TRBV28	TRBD2	.	TRBJ2-7	CASSPWGLPYEQYF	TGTGCCAGCAGCCCTTGGGGACTACCCTACGAGCAGTACTTC
12	TRBV29-1	.	.	TRBJ2-6	CSVDGGANVLTF	TGCAGCGTTGATGGTGGGGCCAACGTCCTGACTTTC
15	TRBV7-2	.	.	TRBJ1-1	CASSLNSGGDTEAFF	TGTGCCAGCAGCCTCAACAGCGGGGGGGACACTGAAGCTTTCTTT
15	TRBV7-9	.	few	TRBJ2-5	CASSQIGQPQETQYF	TGTGCCAGCAGCCAGATTGGACAGCCCCAAGAGACCCAGTACTTC
12	TRBV11-3	.	.	TRBJ2-3	CASSPSGNTQYF	TGTGCCAGCAGCCCCTCTGGGAATACGCAGTATTTT
16	TRBV16	TRBD1	.	TRBJ2-3	CASSQSWTGTSDTQYF	TGTGCCAGCAGCCAATCGTGGACAGGGACTTCAGATACGCAGTATTTT
14	TRBV6-1	TRBD1	few	TRBJ2-1	CASSGRTGLDEQFF	TGTGCCAGCAGTGGCAGGACAGGGTTAGATGAGCAGTTCTTC